The entry below describes one T cell receptor beta chain. These data belong to a study of control samples from healthy donors and cancer patients. Measured with immunoSEQ multiplex PCR; TCRdb has only the in-frame clones, and not every one. The table records approximately 140,000 clones, roughly 89% of them present only once. V lost 1 base and J lost 5; bases outside the gene matches: 8. This CDR3 spans 15 amino acids. Germline CDR1 KGHSY, CDR2 FQNENV. The chain uses TRBV16 and TRBJ2-7, with 7 bases matching TRBD2. The sample comprised blood. The sequence was collected from a man under 40 in good health. The CDR3 region is CASSQFLGGPNEQYF. CDR3 bases: TGTGCCAGCAGCCAATTTTTGGGAGGGCCTAACGAGCAGTACTTC.